This T cell receptor beta chain appears in the sequencing data of a study of Tregs in tolerant kidney transplant recipients. Overall study findings and caveats: Antigen-driven expansion was suggested because donor-specific Tregs expanded more than all Tregs in tolerant patients. For some patients, primers changed over time, blocking nucleotide-level comparison. Validation in larger populations is needed because few patients were studied.

Recipients received nonmyeloablative bone marrow transplants from related graft donors, with transient mixed chimerism. Unstimulated regulatory T cells (CD4+CD25+CD127-), CD4+CD25- non-regulatory cells, CD4 and CD8 cells were FACS-sorted from thawed PBMCs. TCRdb's copy holds only in-frame clones and misses some; the assay was immunoSEQ multiplex PCR. This sample's clone table lists about 14,000 clones. The CDR3 spans 14 residues. Per the germline V gene, CDR1 is KGHSH and CDR2 is LQKENI. Remarks on this clone: Its cognate antigen is unknown. Read coverage stops 3 residues before the CDR3 terminus; the germline J gene supplies the remainder.

The origin of this receptor is a human patient who received a combined kidney and bone marrow transplant. Some T cells may have originated in the graft donor. The chain is built from TRBV18 and TRBJ2-3; 8 bases align to TRBD1. The sequenced sample was CD8+ T cells from blood (PBMCs), obtained 6 months after the transplant. The DNA read from the CDR3 is TGTGCCAGCTCACGTCCGGGACAGGAGGAGACG. This gives the protein CASSRPGQEET. The whole CDR3 region reads CASSRPGQEETQYF.